This TCR beta chain originates from a study of OX40 agonist ivuxolimab in advanced cancers. Study as a whole: Dose-escalation patients suffered from hepatocellular carcinoma, melanoma, renal cell or head and neck cancer. Enrollees could have had prior anti-PD-1, anti-PD-L1 or anti-CTLA-4 therapy, which roughly 40% had received. Findings and caveats of the study: Those patients achieving a partial response at 0.1-3.0 mg/kg showed among the lowest clonal expansion.

V lost 4 bases, J lost 0 bases, and 16 bases lay in between. This CDR3 spans 15 amino acids. Germline-derived CDR1 and CDR2 are SQVTM and ANQGSEA. Using immunoSEQ multiplex PCR, the repertoire was profiled, and TCRdb retains in-frame clones only, with some absent. The profile shows 30,000 to 40,000 clones, around nine tenths of them singletons. With respect to this clone: Antigen specificity is unknown.

The sample consisted of CD4+ or CD8+ T cells sorted from blood, taken in a trial of the OX40 agonist ivuxolimab. The receptor was derived from an adult with an advanced solid tumor such as melanoma, head and neck, liver or kidney cancer. This rearrangement joins TRBV29-1 to TRBJ2-7; no firm D call. The CDR3 loop reads CSVGFGRRNSYEQYF. The CDR3 nucleotides read TGCAGCGTTGGGTTTGGACGGCGGAACTCCTACGAGCAGTACTTC.